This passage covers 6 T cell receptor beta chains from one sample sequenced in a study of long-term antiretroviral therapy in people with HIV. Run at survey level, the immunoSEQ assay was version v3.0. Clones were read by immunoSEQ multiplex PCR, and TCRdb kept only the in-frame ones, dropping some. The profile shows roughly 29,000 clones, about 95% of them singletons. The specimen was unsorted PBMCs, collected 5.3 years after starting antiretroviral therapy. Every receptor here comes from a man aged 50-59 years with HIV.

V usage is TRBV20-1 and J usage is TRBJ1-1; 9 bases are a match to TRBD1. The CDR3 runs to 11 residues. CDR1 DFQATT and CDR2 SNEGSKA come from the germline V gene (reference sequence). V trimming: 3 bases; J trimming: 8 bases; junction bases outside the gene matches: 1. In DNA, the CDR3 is TGCAGTGCTAGTGGGACAGGGGAAGCTTTCTTT. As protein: CSASGTGEAFF.

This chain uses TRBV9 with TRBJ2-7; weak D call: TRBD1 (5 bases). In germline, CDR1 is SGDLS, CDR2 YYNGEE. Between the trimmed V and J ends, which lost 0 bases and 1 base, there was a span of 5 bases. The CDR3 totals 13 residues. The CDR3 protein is CASSVGQSYEQYF. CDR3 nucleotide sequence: TGTGCCAGCAGCGTAGGACAGTCCTACGAGCAGTACTTC.

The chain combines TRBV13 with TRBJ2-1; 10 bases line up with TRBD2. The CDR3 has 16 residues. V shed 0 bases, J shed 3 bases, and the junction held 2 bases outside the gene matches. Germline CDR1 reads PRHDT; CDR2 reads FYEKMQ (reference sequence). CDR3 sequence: CASSLGLAGFYNEQFF. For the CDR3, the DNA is TGTGCCAGCAGCTTAGGACTAGCGGGGTTCTACAATGAGCAGTTCTTC.

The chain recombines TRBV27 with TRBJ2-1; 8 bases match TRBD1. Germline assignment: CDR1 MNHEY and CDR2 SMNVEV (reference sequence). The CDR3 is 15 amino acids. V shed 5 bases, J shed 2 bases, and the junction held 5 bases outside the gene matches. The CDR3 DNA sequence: TGTGCCAGCAGTCTCGTGACAGGGGCCTACAATGAGCAGTTCTTC. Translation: CASSLVTGAYNEQFF.

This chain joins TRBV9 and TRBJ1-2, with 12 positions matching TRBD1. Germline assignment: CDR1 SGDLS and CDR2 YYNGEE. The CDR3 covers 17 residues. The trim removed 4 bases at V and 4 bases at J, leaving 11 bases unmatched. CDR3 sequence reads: CASSPMPGTGGRYGYTF. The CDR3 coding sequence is TGTGCCAGCAGCCCCATGCCGGGGACAGGGGGCCGCTATGGCTACACCTTC.

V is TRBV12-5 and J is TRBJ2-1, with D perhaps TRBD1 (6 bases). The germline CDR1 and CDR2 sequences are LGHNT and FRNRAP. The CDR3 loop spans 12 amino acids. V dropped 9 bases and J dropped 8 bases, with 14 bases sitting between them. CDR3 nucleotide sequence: TGTGCTAGAGGCCGGACAGCCGATGAGCAGTTCTTC. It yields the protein CARGRTADEQFF. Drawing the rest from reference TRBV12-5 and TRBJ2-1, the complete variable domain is DARVTQTPRHKVTEMGQEVTMRCQPILGHNTVFWYRQTMMQGLELLAYFRNRAPLDDSGMPKDRFSAEMPDATLATLKIQPSEPRDSAVYFCARGRTADEQFFGPGTRLTVL.